A single sample is the source of the 16 T cell receptor beta chains below, sequenced in a study of post-analysis software for immune sequencing data. Built from TCR beta cDNA, the libraries had unique molecular identifiers in them. TCRdb processed the PCR reads anew with MiXCR; each CDR3 protein has one entry. The table includes approximately 690,000 distinct CDR3 sequences, about 60% detected once. Study conclusions and caveats: TRBV5-6, TRBV5-1 and TRBV20-1 belonged to a set of roughly five TRBV segments that were more frequent in patients than controls.

Their cognate antigens are unknown. The sequenced sample consisted of blood. The receptor source for this set is a girl aged 2 to 9 with multiple sclerosis.

The genes are TRBV7-2 and TRBJ2-6, with 8 bases identical to TRBD1. In germline, CDR1 is SGHTA, CDR2 FQGNSA. The V segment lost 5 bases and the J segment 1 base; nucleotides outside the gene matches: 1. This CDR3 region has 15 residues. The CDR3 loop reads CASSRQGSGANVLTF. The DNA for the CDR3 is TGTGCCAGCAGCCGACAGGGGTCTGGGGCCAACGTCCTGACTTTC. The full variable domain, completed using reference TRBV7-2 and TRBJ2-6, is GAGVSQSPSNKVTEKGKDVELRCDPISGHTALYWYRQSLGQGLEFLIYFQGNSAPDKSGLPSDRFSAERTGGSVSTLTIQRTQQEDSAVYLCASSRQGSGANVLTFGAGSRLTVL.

V is TRBV19 and J is TRBJ1-2; D is ambiguous. In germline, CDR1 is LNHDA, CDR2 SQIVND (reference sequence). Trimming pared 1 base from V and 4 bases from J, leaving 13 bases between. This CDR3 comprises 15 residues. The CDR3: CASSIVADSGYGYTF. DNA for the CDR3: TGTGCCAGTAGTATAGTGGCGGATTCCGGCTATGGCTACACCTTC.

The rearrangement joins TRBV6-5 to TRBJ2-7, with D unclear. The CDR3 contains 15 residues. Germline CDR1 reads MNHEY; CDR2 reads SVGAGI. The V and J ends lost 3 bases and 0 bases respectively, with 12 bases between them. This CDR3 is CASSYTTDSSYEQYF. DNA for the CDR3: TGTGCCAGCAGTTATACTACAGATAGCTCCTACGAGCAGTACTTC.

The J gene is TRBJ2-6, the V gene TRBV7-9; weak D call: TRBD1 (6 bases). Germline CDR1 is SEHNR and CDR2 is FQNEAQ (reference sequence). This CDR3 has 15 residues. Between the trimmed V and J ends, which lost 6 bases and 0 bases, there was a span of 9 bases. CDR3 coding DNA: TGTGCCAGCAGTCCAGGGGCCTCTGGGGCCAACGTCCTGACTTTC. It translates to CASSPGASGANVLTF.

This clonotype was recorded only once. The chain uses TRBV12-3 or TRBV12-4 and TRBJ2-7, with unresolved D. This CDR3 comprises 14 residues. Trimming left V 3 bases short and J 2 bases short, with 11 bases between. CDR3 protein: CASSFGAGPYEQYF. As DNA, the CDR3 is TGTGCCAGCAGTTTTGGTGCAGGCCCCTACGAGCAGTACTTC.

The V gene is TRBV2, the J gene TRBJ2-4; 7 bases fit TRBD2. V lost 5 bases to trimming and J lost 13 bases; unmatched junction nucleotides: 20. Germline V gene lookup returns CDR1 SNHLY and CDR2 FYNNEI. This CDR3 has 16 residues. Here the CDR3 reads CASSISPPTSDDEQYF. CDR3 DNA sequence: TGTGCCAGCAGTATCAGCCCCCCTACTAGCGATGATGAGCAGTACTTC.

Written as DNA, the CDR3 is TGTGCCAGCAGTCCTACGGGCAGCGTCTACGAGCAGTACTTC. The encoded protein is CASSPTGSVYEQYF. J is TRBJ2-7 and V is TRBV11-2; D call uncertain. The CDR3 loop spans 14 amino acids. V lost 6 bases, J lost 3 bases, and 15 bases lay in between. Germline-derived CDR1 and CDR2 are SGHAT and FQNNGV.

The rearrangement uses TRBV10-3 and TRBJ2-1, with D possibly TRBD2 on 6 matching bases. This CDR3 has 12 amino acids. Trimming shortened V by 4 bases and J by 10 bases, and 11 bases separated the two germline ends. Germline V lookup: CDR1 ENHRY, CDR2 SYGVKD. The CDR3 DNA sequence: TGTGCCATCAGTGGTGGAGGGCAGGAGCAGTTCTTC. Translated: CAISGGGQEQFF.

The chain combines TRBV29-1 with TRBJ2-7; TRBD1 matches 10 bases. The DNA end is more similar to TRBJ2-5, so the J call may be wrong. The CDR3 is 14 residues long. In germline, CDR1 is SQVTM, CDR2 ANQGSEA. CDR3: CSFPGQGKRETQYF. DNA of the CDR3: TGCAGCTTTCCGGGACAGGGGAAGCGAGAGACCCAGTACTTC.

In its sample, this clonotype was seen a few times. The CDR3 loop reads CASTGQTQNTGELFF. The CDR3 region has the DNA TGCGCCAGCACCGGACAGACCCAGAACACCGGGGAGCTGTTTTTT. This chain links TRBV5-1 with TRBJ2-2; maybe TRBD1 (6 bases). Germline values: CDR1 SGHRS, CDR2 YFSETQ. This CDR3 comprises 15 residues. V was clipped by 6 bases and J by 1 base, with 13 bases between them.

The rearrangement links TRBV2 to TRBJ1-1; D gene ambiguous. Germline V gene sequence: CDR1 SNHLY, CDR2 FYNNEI. Trimming took 1 base from V and 0 from J, leaving 15 bases between them. The CDR3 spans 17 residues. This CDR3 reads CASSEVLSGPLNTEAFF. CDR3 in DNA: TGTGCCAGCAGTGAAGTATTATCAGGACCTTTGAACACTGAAGCTTTCTTT. Complete variable domain (other parts from reference TRBV2 and TRBJ1-1): EPEVTQTPSHQVTQMGQEVILRCVPISNHLYFYWYRQILGQKVEFLVSFYNNEISEKSEIFDDQFSVERPDGSNFTLKIRSTKLEDSAMYFCASSEVLSGPLNTEAFFGQGTRLTVV.

This clonotype appeared a single time. The CDR3 here is CSAPGREGLEQFF. CDR3 DNA sequence: TGCAGTGCACCGGGGCGGGAGGGCCTGGAGCAGTTCTTC. The J gene is TRBJ2-1, the V gene TRBV20-1; TRBD2 matches at 9 bases. CDR1 and CDR2 from the germline V gene are DFQATT and SNEGSKA (reference sequence). This CDR3 has 13 amino acids. J lost 10 bases, V lost 6 bases, and 10 bases had no gene match.

This clonotype was found a few times. This sequence joins TRBV13 and TRBJ2-7; 13 bases are a match to TRBD2. CDR3 length: 18 residues. V dropped 2 bases and J dropped 0; count of bases not matched to a gene: 7. Per germline, CDR1 PRHDT and CDR2 FYEKMQ (reference sequence). CDR3 nucleotides: TGTGCCAGCAGCTTAAGGGGACTAGCGGGGATCAGCTCCTACGAGCAGTACTTC. This gives the protein CASSLRGLAGISSYEQYF.

The rearrangement joins TRBV5-1 to TRBJ2-3, with no clear D. This CDR3 comprises 14 residues. Trimming removed 0 bases from V and 2 bases from J, with 7 bases in between. The V gene's germline CDR1 is SGHRS and CDR2 YFSETQ. CDR3 sequence (DNA): TGCGCCAGCAGCTTGGATCAGATCACAGATACGCAGTATTTT. The encoded protein is CASSLDQITDTQYF. Full variable domain (missing parts from reference TRBV5-1 and TRBJ2-3): KAGVTQTPRYLIKTRGQQVTLSCSPISGHRSVSWYQQTPGQGLQFLFEYFSETQRNKGNFPGRFSGRQFSNSRSEMNVSTLELGDSALYLCASSLDQITDTQYFGPGTRLTVL.

The genes are TRBV7-2 and TRBJ2-3, with D possibly matching TRBD1 (7 bases). The germline V and J ends were trimmed by 5 bases and 9 bases, with 21 bases remaining between them. Germline assignment: CDR1 SGHTA and CDR2 FQGNSA. The CDR3 loop spans 15 amino acids. The CDR3 protein is CASSLQGGITDTQYF. In DNA form, the CDR3 reads TGTGCCAGCAGCCTTCAGGGGGGAATAACGGACACGCAGTATTTT.

V gene TRBV7-9 combines with J gene TRBJ2-7; D not certain. Trimming removed 10 bases from V and 2 bases from J, with 21 bases in between. Germline lookup yields CDR1 SEHNR and CDR2 FQNEAQ (reference sequence). This CDR3 is built from 15 residues. The chain's CDR3 is CAITPYGRLPYEQYF. As DNA, the CDR3 is TGTGCCATCACCCCGTACGGACGGCTCCCCTACGAGCAGTACTTC.